Below, one T cell receptor beta chain is given with its context. CDR3 and TCR beta VDJ profiling relied on a genomic DNA template. From the reads, TCRdb called clonotypes with MiXCR, one entry per CDR3 protein. Of roughly 420,000 distinct CDR3 sequences in the sample, 65% to 80% were seen once. The CDR3 is 13 residues long. Between the trimmed V and J ends, which lost 5 bases and 1 base, there was a span of 8 bases. This entry belongs to a study of CD8+CD57+ T cells in acquired aplastic anemia. Sequencing was carried out using sorted CD4+, CD8+, or CD8+CD57+ T cells (not recorded which) from PBMCs. This chain joins TRBV12-3 or TRBV12-4 and TRBJ1-1, with no clear D. The clonotype originates from a human donor in good health, serving as a control. CDR3 nucleotide sequence: TGTGCCAGCAGTCCTTTCGGGAACACTGAAGCTTTCTTT. Translated, it gives CASSPFGNTEAFF.